These T cell receptor beta chains were read from a single sample in a study of blood T cells in healthy people across ages. TCRdb used MiXCR to reprocess the 5' RACE reads, holding one entry per CDR3 protein. The sample carries 750,000 or so distinct CDR3 sequences, around 25% recorded once. Separately, the same data were catalogued under a study of T cells of mothers and their children.

The source material was blood. Receptors were obtained from a boy aged 5-17 years in good health. Each CDR3 is given with its conserved first and last residue. Each record gives: V gene, CDR3 protein.

V gene: TRBV20-1; CDR3 protein: CSARAGTGGMNTEAFF
V gene: TRBV5-6; CDR3 protein: CASSLYRVVAGELFF
V gene: TRBV7-9; CDR3 protein: CAIDSREPYNEQFF
V gene: TRBV27; CDR3 protein: CATTPHSAALRDEQFF
V gene: TRBV6-5; CDR3 protein: CASRVGPEAFF
V gene: TRBV6-5; CDR3 protein: CASSYSNRPNTEAFF
V gene: TRBV7-7; CDR3 protein: CASSLTSGYQETQYF
V gene: TRBV20-1; CDR3 protein: CSANPRGSFDEQFF
V gene: TRBV5-1; CDR3 protein: CASSSADRVTDTQYF
V gene: TRBV12-3/TRBV12-4; CDR3 protein: CASSLAGDTQCF
V gene: TRBV7-3; CDR3 protein: CASRLAGASVNEQFF
V gene: TRBV4-3; CDR3 protein: CASSQAQWWQRHTNTGELFF
V gene: TRBV29-1; CDR3 protein: CSVELAGLEDTQYF
V gene: TRBV19; CDR3 protein: CASNPNRAGTNEQFF
V gene: TRBV3-1; CDR3 protein: CASSPDGPYEQYF
V gene: TRBV9; CDR3 protein: CASSFSPGLAGEETQYF
V gene: TRBV20-1; CDR3 protein: CSASTTYEQYF
V gene: TRBV13; CDR3 protein: CASSLEGGNTGGRETQYF
V gene: TRBV29-1; CDR3 protein: CSVESENTEAFF
V gene: TRBV14; CDR3 protein: CASSPGIQNSPLHF